The rows below give T cell receptor beta chains drawn from one sample of a study of CD8+ T cells in alopecia areata. Sequencing used immunoSEQ multiplex PCR; TCRdb keeps in-frame clones, though not all of them. The table has about 150,000 clones, 62% seen once. Sample: CD8+ T cells sorted from blood. All receptors derive from a human donor in good health. Each CDR3 is given with its conserved first and last residue. The D gene is left open where the match is weak. A row's size may be missing; if present it is once, few, many or a size class.

D gene	V gene	clone size	J gene	CDR3 DNA	CDR3 protein
-	TRBV30	-	TRBJ2-3	TGTGCCTCACCTTTGGGGGGCCTCACAGATACGCAGTATTTT	CASPLGGLTDTQYF
-	TRBV30	few	TRBJ2-7	TGTGCCTGGAGTGGAGACAGGATTCGCGCGTACTTC	CAWSGDRIRAYF
-	TRBV11-2	-	TRBJ2-7	TGTGCCAGCACTACCAGGTCCACCTACGAGCAGTACTTC	CASTTRSTYEQYF
-	TRBV20-1	-	TRBJ2-7	TGCAGTGCTAGTCCCCTCTTCGAGCAGTACTTC	CSASPLFEQYF
-	TRBV14	few	TRBJ2-3	TGTGCCAGCGCAAAGGAGCGTCCGGATACGCAGTATTTT	CASAKERPDTQYF
-	TRBV25-1	-	TRBJ2-4	TGTGCCAGCAGTCCAGGTTGGGACCGCCAGGACATTCAGTACTTC	CASSPGWDRQDIQYF
-	TRBV7-9	-	TRBJ2-4	TGTGCCAGCAGCTTAGCACCTAGCATCGAAAACATTCAGTACTTC	CASSLAPSIENIQYF
-	TRBV7-3	few	TRBJ2-2	TGTGCCAGCAGCAAGGGGCTTAGCCTAAACACCGGGGAGCTGTTTTTT	CASSKGLSLNTGELFF
TRBD2	TRBV27	-	TRBJ2-7	TGTGCCAGCAGTTTAGCGAGCGGGAGAAGGGAGCAGTACTTC	CASSLASGRREQYF
-	TRBV5-6	-	TRBJ2-6	TGTGCCAGCAGCCTTGGCTCTGGGGCCAACGTCCTGACTTTC	CASSLGSGANVLTF
TRBD2	TRBV4-1	-	TRBJ2-1	TGCGCCAGCAGCCAAGGAGCTAGCGGGGTATACAATGAGCAGTTCTTC	CASSQGASGVYNEQFF
-	TRBV5-1	-	TRBJ2-1	TGCGCCAGCAGCTTGAATAGCGGAAATGAGCAGTTCTTC	CASSLNSGNEQFF
-	TRBV4-2	-	TRBJ2-7	TGTGCCAGCAGCCAAGAGCCCGGGAGCTACGAGCAGTACTTC	CASSQEPGSYEQYF
-	TRBV29-1	-	TRBJ1-3	TGCAGCGTTGTCGGGGAAGCTGGAAACACCATATATTTT	CSVVGEAGNTIYF
-	TRBV4-1	-	TRBJ2-1	TGCGCCAGCAGCCAAGGTGGAGGCATTTCATCCTACAATGAGCAGTTCTTC	CASSQGGGISSYNEQFF
TRBD2	TRBV29-1	-	TRBJ2-7	TGCAGCGTTGAAGATCTAGCGGACGAGCAGTACTTC	CSVEDLADEQYF
-	TRBV12-5	-	TRBJ2-3	TGTGCTAGTGGTTTGGACCCGAGGACAGATACGCAGTATTTT	CASGLDPRTDTQYF
-	TRBV27	-	TRBJ2-7	TGTGCCAGCAGCCCAACGGGCAGATACGAGCAGTACTTC	CASSPTGRYEQYF
-	TRBV5-1	-	TRBJ2-7	TGCGCCAGCAGCTTAGACGAGCAGTACTTC	CASSLDEQYF
TRBD2	TRBV2	few	TRBJ2-2	TGTGCCAGCAGATCTAGCGGAGGGAGCCGGGAGCTGTTTTTT	CASRSSGGSRELFF
-	TRBV7-2	once	TRBJ2-5	TGTGCCAGCAGCTTACGGGGGCAGGAGACCCAGTACTTC	CASSLRGQETQYF
-	TRBV9	-	TRBJ2-2	TGTGCCAGCAGGGGCCTACGGGGGAACACCGGGGAGCTGTTTTTT	CASRGLRGNTGELFF
TRBD1	TRBV9	-	TRBJ1-1	TGTGCCAGCAGCCCTACAGGGGGCAGTGAAGCTTTCTTT	CASSPTGGSEAFF
TRBD1	TRBV28	few	TRBJ1-1	TGTGCCAGCAGTTCTACCTCCTCCCATCCGACAGGGGGTTTGGAAGGGGCTTTCTTT	CASSSTSSHPTGGLEGAFF
TRBD2	TRBV29-1	few	TRBJ2-1	TGCAGCGTTGGACTAGCCGGATATGAGCAGTTCTTC	CSVGLAGYEQFF
TRBD2	TRBV29-1	-	TRBJ2-1	TGCAGCGTTGACGGAACTAGCGGGAGGGGGAATGAGCAGTTCTTC	CSVDGTSGRGNEQFF
-	TRBV29-1	-	TRBJ1-2	TGCAGCGTTGAGGACACCTCAACTGGGGCTTATGGCTACACCTTC	CSVEDTSTGAYGYTF
-	TRBV6-5	-	TRBJ1-1	TGTGCCAGCAGTTACTCGTCGGCTGGAGGGGCTTTCTTT	CASSYSSAGGAFF
-	TRBV9	-	TRBJ1-5	TGTGCCAGCAGCGTCCAGGGGAAGGCAAATCAGCCCCAGCATTTT	CASSVQGKANQPQHF
TRBD1	TRBV13	few	TRBJ1-2	TGTGCCAGCAGCGAAAGACCAGGGGGCCATGGCTACACCTTC	CASSERPGGHGYTF
-	TRBV29-1	-	TRBJ2-3	TGCAGCGTTGTAGGCAGGGGAGCCACGGCGGAAGGCTCTAGTACGCAGTATTTT	CSVVGRGATAEGSSTQYF
-	TRBV27	-	TRBJ2-7	TGTGCCAGCAGTTCTAGCCCCCTTTTTGAGCAGTACTTC	CASSSSPLFEQYF
TRBD2	TRBV29-1	-	TRBJ2-5	TGCAGCGTTGATAAACAGCTTCTTACTAGCGGGGAAGAGACCCAGTACTTC	CSVDKQLLTSGEETQYF
-	TRBV5-6	-	TRBJ2-1	TGTGCCAGCAGCGCGGGGACCTACAATGAGCAGTTCTTC	CASSAGTYNEQFF
-	TRBV6-5	-	TRBJ2-1	TGTGCCAGCAGTTACGGGTTCAATGAGCAGTTCTTC	CASSYGFNEQFF
TRBD1	TRBV27	-	TRBJ2-7	TGTGCCAGCAGTTTAAGGACAGGTCGGTACGAGCAGTACTTC	CASSLRTGRYEQYF
-	TRBV4-1	-	TRBJ2-2	TGCGCCAGCAGCCAAGGGCCCATGATCACCGGGGAGCTGTTTTTT	CASSQGPMITGELFF
TRBD1	TRBV29-1	once	TRBJ1-1	TGCAGCGTCCGACAGGGAGGAACTGAAGCTTTCTTT	CSVRQGGTEAFF
TRBD2	TRBV30	-	TRBJ2-1	TGTGCCTGGATGGGGACTAGCGGGAGGCACTCCTACAATGAGCAGTTCTTC	CAWMGTSGRHSYNEQFF
-	TRBV7-9	-	TRBJ1-5	TGTGCCAGCAGCCCTACGGGGGGGGGCAATCAGCCCCAGCATTTT	CASSPTGGGNQPQHF
TRBD1	TRBV11-2	-	TRBJ2-1	TGTGCCAGCAGCTTAGGATCCCGGGACAGGGGCGATGAGCAGTTCTTC	CASSLGSRDRGDEQFF
-	TRBV9	-	TRBJ2-7	TGTGCCAGCAGCGTAGCAAGCGAATCCTACGAGCAGTACTTC	CASSVASESYEQYF
-	TRBV27	-	TRBJ2-3	TGTGCCAGCAGTTTATCTTTTTGGGGTGGCGCAGATACGCAGTATTTT	CASSLSFWGGADTQYF
-	TRBV10-3	once	TRBJ1-1	TGTGCCATCGGGGGGACCACTGAAGCTTTCTTT	CAIGGTTEAFF
-	TRBV2	few	TRBJ2-1	TGTGCCAGCAGTGAAGCGCGGGACTCTACCCATGAGCAGTTCTTC	CASSEARDSTHEQFF
-	TRBV10-3	-	TRBJ2-7	TGTGCCATCAGTGACGAGGACTACGAGCAGTACTTC	CAISDEDYEQYF
-	TRBV7-8	-	TRBJ2-7	TGTGCCAGCAGCCTCATAGGGACGGAGGGGACCTACGAGCAGTACTTC	CASSLIGTEGTYEQYF
-	TRBV6-5	-	TRBJ2-1	TGTGCCAGCAGTGTCGACGGGAGTTCCTACAATGAGCAGTTCTTC	CASSVDGSSYNEQFF
TRBD1	TRBV9	few	TRBJ2-1	TGTGCCAGCAGCGTAGATGGACAGGGTAGGGATGAGCAGTTCTTC	CASSVDGQGRDEQFF
TRBD1	TRBV15	few	TRBJ2-7	TGTGCCACCAGCAGGGACTTGGGACAGTCCTACGAGCAGTACTTC	CATSRDLGQSYEQYF
TRBD2	TRBV7-2	-	TRBJ2-5	TGTGCCAGCAGGCGCACAGACCCTAGCGGCCAAGAGACCCAGTACTTC	CASRRTDPSGQETQYF
-	TRBV6-5	few	TRBJ2-3	TGTGCCAGCAGCGGAGGCACAGATACGCAGTATTTT	CASSGGTDTQYF
-	TRBV4-1	-	TRBJ2-1	TGCGCCAGCAGCCAAGGGGTAGCTACAGTATCCTACAATGAGCAGTTCTTC	CASSQGVATVSYNEQFF
-	TRBV29-1	-	TRBJ1-1	TGCAGCGTTCCGCCGGGGTCGTCCACTGAAGCTTTCTTT	CSVPPGSSTEAFF
-	TRBV11-2	-	TRBJ1-3	TGTGCCAGCAGCCAGACCGTGGGGTCGACTGGAAACACCATATATTTT	CASSQTVGSTGNTIYF
TRBD2	TRBV28	many	TRBJ2-3	TGTGCCAGCAGTCCAGTAGCGGGAGGGCCGACAGATACGCAGTATTTT	CASSPVAGGPTDTQYF
-	TRBV30	-	TRBJ2-3	TGTGCCTGGAGTGAAATAGAGGCTGGAGGCACAGATACGCAGTATTTT	CAWSEIEAGGTDTQYF
-	TRBV7-9	-	TRBJ1-2	TGTGCCAGCAGCCCGGGACACACGTACTACACCTTC	CASSPGHTYYTF
-	TRBV29-1	few	TRBJ2-2	TGCAGCGGACAACAGGGTCCCGGGGAGCTGTTTTTT	CSGQQGPGELFF
TRBD2	TRBV4-1	-	TRBJ2-3	TGCGCCAGCAGCCAAGAAAGAACTAGCGGGGCGTGGGATACGCAGTATTTT	CASSQERTSGAWDTQYF